The next 2 T cell receptor beta chains were all read from a single sample in a study of blood T cells in healthy people across ages. A J-beta primer mix and a sample-barcoded 5' primer were used in a second PCR of about 6 to 12 cycles. TCRdb reprocessed the 5' RACE reads via MiXCR and lists one record per CDR3 protein. In the table there are 650,000 to 1,000,000 distinct CDR3 sequences, around 36% of which are singletons. Sequencing was done on a sample of blood. These receptors were obtained from a man younger than 30 in good health.

This chain uses TRBV5-1 with TRBJ2-5, with TRBD1 matching over 9 bases. The junction had 9 bases not matched to a gene; V was cut back by 7 bases and J by 2 bases. CDR3 size: 15 residues. CDR1 and CDR2 from the germline V gene are SGHRS and YFSETQ. The CDR3 here is CASSTGTGTQETQYF. CDR3 sequence (DNA): TGCGCCAGCTCGACCGGGACAGGGACTCAAGAGACCCAGTACTTC.

The chain joins TRBV28 to TRBJ1-2; D gene unclear. This CDR3 comprises 11 residues. The germline V gene has CDR1 MDHEN and CDR2 SYDVKM. Trimming stripped 6 bases from V and 7 bases from J, with 9 bases between. For the CDR3, the DNA is TGTGCCAGCAGCACGACGACTGGCTACACCTTC. It yields the protein CASSTTTGYTF.